These 2 T cell receptor beta chains originate from one sample sequenced in a study of cytomegalovirus exposure and HLA in healthy donors. In the PCR, 60 Vbeta and 13 Jbeta primers were used. Assay used: immunoSEQ multiplex PCR; TCRdb lists only in-frame clones, some missing. The sample records tens of thousands of clones, 81% being singletons. The sequenced sample consisted of PBMCs. These receptors came from a woman in her twenties or thirties in good health and CMV-seronegative.

The rearrangement links TRBV5-1 to TRBJ2-7; 7 positions match TRBD2. CDR3 length: 13 amino acids. The germline CDR1 and CDR2 sequences are SGHRS and YFSETQ. Losses at the gene ends were 0 bases for V and 6 bases for J; bases not matched to a gene: 3. The CDR3 sequence is CASSLGGGGEQYF. CDR3 in DNA: TGCGCCAGCAGCTTGGGGGGCGGGGGCGAGCAGTACTTC.

This chain connects TRBV5-1 to TRBJ1-1; D is unclear. Germline V gene sequence: CDR1 SGHRS, CDR2 YFSETQ. V was pared by 2 bases and J by 0 bases, with 8 bases between. The CDR3 covers 14 residues. CDR3 sequence reads: CASSLHTLNTEAFF. CDR3 DNA sequence: TGCGCCAGCAGCTTACATACATTGAACACTGAAGCTTTCTTT.